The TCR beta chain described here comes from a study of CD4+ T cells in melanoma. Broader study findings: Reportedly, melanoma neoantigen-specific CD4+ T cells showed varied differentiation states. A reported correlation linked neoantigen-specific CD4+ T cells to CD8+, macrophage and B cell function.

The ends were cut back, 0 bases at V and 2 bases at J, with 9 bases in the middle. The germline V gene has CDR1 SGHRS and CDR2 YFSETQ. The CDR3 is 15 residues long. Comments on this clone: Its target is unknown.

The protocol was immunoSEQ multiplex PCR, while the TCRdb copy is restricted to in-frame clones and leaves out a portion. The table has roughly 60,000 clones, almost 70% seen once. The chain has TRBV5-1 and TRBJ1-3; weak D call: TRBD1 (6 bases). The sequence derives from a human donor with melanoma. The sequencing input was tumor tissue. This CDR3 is CASSLDRAPGNTIYF. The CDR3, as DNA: TGCGCCAGCAGCTTGGACAGGGCCCCTGGAAACACCATATATTTT.